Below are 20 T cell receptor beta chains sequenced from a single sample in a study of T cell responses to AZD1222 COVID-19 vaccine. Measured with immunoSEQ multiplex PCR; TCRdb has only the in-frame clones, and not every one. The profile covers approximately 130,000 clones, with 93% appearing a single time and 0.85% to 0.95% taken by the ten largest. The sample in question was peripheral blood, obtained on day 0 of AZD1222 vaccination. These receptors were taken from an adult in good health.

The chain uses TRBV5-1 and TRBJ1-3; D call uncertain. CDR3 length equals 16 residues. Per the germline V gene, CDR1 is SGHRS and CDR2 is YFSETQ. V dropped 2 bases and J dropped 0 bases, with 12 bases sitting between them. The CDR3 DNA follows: TGCGCCAGCAGCTTACAAACAGCAAGCTCTGGAAACACCATATATTTT. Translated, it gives CASSLQTASSGNTIYF.

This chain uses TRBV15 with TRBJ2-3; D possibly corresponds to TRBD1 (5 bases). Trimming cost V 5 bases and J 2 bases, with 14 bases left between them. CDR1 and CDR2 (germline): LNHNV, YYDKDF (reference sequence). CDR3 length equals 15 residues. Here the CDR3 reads CATSEDTRHTDTQYF. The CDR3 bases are TGTGCCACCAGCGAGGACACCCGACACACAGATACGCAGTATTTT. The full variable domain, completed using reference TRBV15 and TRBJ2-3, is DAMVIQNPRYQVTQFGKPVTLSCSQTLNHNVMYWYQQKSSQAPKLLFHYYDKDFNNEADTPDNFQSRRPNTSFCFLDIRSPGLGDTAMYLCATSEDTRHTDTQYFGPGTRLTVL.

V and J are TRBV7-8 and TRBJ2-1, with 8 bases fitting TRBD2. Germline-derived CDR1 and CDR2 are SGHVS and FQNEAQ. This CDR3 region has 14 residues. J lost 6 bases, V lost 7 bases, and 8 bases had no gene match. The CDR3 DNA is TGTGCCAGCACTCGCGGGGGGTCCATCAATGAGCAGTTCTTC. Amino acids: CASTRGGSINEQFF.

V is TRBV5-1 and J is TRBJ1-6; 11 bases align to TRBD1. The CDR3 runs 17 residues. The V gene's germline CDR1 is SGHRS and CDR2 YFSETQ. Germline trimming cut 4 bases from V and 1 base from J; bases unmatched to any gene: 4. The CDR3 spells CASSPGTGGSYNSPLHF. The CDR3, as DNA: TGCGCCAGCAGCCCCGGGACAGGGGGATCCTATAATTCACCCCTCCACTTT.

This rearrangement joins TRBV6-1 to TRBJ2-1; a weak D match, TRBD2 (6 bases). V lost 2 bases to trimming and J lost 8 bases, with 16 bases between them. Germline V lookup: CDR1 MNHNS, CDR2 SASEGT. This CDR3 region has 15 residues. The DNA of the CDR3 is TGTGCCAGCAGTGAAACGGGGTCCGGGAGCGATGAGCAGTTCTTC. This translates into CASSETGSGSDEQFF.

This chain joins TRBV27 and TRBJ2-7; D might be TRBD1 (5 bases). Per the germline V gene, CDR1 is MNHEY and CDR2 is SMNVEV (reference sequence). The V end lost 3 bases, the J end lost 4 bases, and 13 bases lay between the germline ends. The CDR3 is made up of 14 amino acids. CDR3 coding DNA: TGTGCCAGCAGTTTTAGGGGTATGGCGTACGAGCAGTACTTC. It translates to CASSFRGMAYEQYF.

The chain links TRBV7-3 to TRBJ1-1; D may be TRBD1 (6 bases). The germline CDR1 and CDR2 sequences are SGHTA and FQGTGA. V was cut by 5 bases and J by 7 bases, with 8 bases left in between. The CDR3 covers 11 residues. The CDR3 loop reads CASSGQIEAFF. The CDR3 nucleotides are TGTGCCAGCAGCGGACAGATTGAAGCTTTCTTT.

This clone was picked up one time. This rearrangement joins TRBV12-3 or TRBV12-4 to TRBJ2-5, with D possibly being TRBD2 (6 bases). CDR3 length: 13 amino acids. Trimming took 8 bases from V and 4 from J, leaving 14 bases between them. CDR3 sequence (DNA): TGTGCCAGCCTCCGGGTGGGGGGAGAGACCCAGTACTTC. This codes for CASLRVGGETQYF.

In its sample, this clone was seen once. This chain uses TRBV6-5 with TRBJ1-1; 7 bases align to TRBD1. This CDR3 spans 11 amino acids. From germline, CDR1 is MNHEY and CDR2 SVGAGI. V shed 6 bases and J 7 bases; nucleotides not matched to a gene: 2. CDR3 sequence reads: CASRGGVEAFF. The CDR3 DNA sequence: TGTGCCAGCAGAGGGGGCGTTGAAGCTTTCTTT.

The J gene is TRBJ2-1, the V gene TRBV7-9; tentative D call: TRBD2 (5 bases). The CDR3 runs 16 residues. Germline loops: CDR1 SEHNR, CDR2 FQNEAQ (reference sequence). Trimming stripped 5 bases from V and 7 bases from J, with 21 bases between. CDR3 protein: CASSPSGFGKKNEQFF. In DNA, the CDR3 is TGTGCCAGCAGCCCCAGCGGCTTTGGAAAAAAAAATGAGCAGTTCTTC.

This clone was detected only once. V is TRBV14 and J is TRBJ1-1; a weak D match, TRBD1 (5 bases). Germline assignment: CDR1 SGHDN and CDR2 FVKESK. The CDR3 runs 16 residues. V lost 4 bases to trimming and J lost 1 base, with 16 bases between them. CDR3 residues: CASSPTKNRGNTEAFF. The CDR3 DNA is TGTGCCAGCAGCCCGACCAAGAATAGGGGGAACACTGAAGCTTTCTTT.

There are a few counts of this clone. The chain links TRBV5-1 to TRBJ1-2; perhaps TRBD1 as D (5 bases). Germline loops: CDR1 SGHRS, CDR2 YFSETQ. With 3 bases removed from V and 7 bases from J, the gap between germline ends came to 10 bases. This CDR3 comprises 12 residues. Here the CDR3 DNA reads TGCGCCAGCAGCTACTTAGGGGTTGGCTACACCTTC. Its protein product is CASSYLGVGYTF. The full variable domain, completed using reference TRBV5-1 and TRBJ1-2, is KAGVTQTPRYLIKTRGQQVTLSCSPISGHRSVSWYQQTPGQGLQFLFEYFSETQRNKGNFPGRFSGRQFSNSRSEMNVSTLELGDSALYLCASSYLGVGYTFGSGTRLTVV.

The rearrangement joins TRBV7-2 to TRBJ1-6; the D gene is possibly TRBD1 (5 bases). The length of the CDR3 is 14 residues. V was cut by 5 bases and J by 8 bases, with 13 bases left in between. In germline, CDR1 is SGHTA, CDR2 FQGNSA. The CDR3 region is CASSAMGPDSPLHF. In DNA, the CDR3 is TGTGCCAGCAGCGCTATGGGGCCCGATTCACCCCTCCACTTT.

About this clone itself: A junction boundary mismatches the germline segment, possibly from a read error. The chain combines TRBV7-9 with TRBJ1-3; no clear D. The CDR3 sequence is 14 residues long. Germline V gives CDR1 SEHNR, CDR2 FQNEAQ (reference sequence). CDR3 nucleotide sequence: TGTGCCAGCGGCTTTCTCGGGGCTGGAAACACCATATATTTT. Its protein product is CASGFLGAGNTIYF.

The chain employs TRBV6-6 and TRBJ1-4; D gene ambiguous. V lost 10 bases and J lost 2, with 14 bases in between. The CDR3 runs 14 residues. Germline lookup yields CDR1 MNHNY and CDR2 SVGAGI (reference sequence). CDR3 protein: CATKTVPTNEKLFF. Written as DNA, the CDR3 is TGTGCCACCAAGACCGTGCCCACTAATGAAAAACTGTTTTTT.

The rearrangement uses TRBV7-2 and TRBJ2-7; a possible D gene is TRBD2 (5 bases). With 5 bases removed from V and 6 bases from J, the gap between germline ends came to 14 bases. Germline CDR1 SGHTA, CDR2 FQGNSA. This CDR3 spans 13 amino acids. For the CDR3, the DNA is TGTGCCAGCAGCCCCGCGGGCTGGGGCGAGCAGTACTTC. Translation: CASSPAGWGEQYF.

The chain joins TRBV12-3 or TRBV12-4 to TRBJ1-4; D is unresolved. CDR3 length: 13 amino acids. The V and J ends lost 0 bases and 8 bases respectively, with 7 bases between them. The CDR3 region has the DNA TGTGCCAGCAGTTTAGCGGATTCAGAAAAACTGTTTTTT. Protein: CASSLADSEKLFF.

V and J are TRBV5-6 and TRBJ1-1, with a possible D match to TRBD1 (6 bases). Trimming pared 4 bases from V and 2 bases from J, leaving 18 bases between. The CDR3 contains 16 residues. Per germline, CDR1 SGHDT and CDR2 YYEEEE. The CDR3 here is CASSPSPGTTNTEAFF. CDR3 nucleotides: TGTGCCAGCAGCCCCAGCCCCGGGACAACCAACACTGAAGCTTTCTTT. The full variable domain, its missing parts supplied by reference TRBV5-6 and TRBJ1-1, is DAGVTQSPTHLIKTRGQQVTLRCSPKSGHDTVSWYQQALGQGPQFIFQYYEEEERQRGNFPDRFSGHQFPNYSSELNVNALLLGDSALYLCASSPSPGTTNTEAFFGQGTRLTVV.

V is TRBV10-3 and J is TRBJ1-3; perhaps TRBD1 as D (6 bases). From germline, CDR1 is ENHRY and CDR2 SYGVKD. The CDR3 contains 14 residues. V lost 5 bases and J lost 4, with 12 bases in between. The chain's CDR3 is CAISLTGSGNTIYF. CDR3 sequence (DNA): TGTGCCATCAGTTTAACAGGGTCAGGAAACACCATATATTTT.

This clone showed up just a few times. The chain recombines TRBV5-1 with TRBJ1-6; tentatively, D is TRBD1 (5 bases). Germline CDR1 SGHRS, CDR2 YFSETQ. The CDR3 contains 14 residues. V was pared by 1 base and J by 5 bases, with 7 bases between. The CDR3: CASSLRGDNSPLHF. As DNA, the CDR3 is TGCGCCAGCAGCTTGCGAGGGGATAATTCACCCCTCCACTTT.